The clone carrying this T cell receptor beta chain has only a few counts. Its antigen is not identified. This PCR relied on a set of 60 Vbeta primers and 13 Jbeta primers. Sequenced by immunoSEQ multiplex PCR; TCRdb stores in-frame clones only, minus some. The repertoire has tens of thousands of clones, about four fifths of them found once; the top ten carry roughly half. This entry comes from a study of cytomegalovirus exposure and HLA in healthy donors. Study observations and caveats: A later analysis found that most CMV-associated TCR beta chains appeared HLA-restricted. Per a later analysis, fewer than 20,000 TCR beta sequences showed association with HLA alleles at 0.05 false discovery rate. Fewer N-insertions (relative to the approximately 700-donor mean) were reportedly seen in an Asian-associated ancestry cluster in a later analysis. The listing of 150 to 200 TCR beta chains classed them as cytomegalovirus-associated.

This CDR3 region has 14 residues. The receptor comes from a middle-aged man in good health and CMV-seropositive. This chain uses TRBV21-1 with TRBJ2-7; TRBD1, the D gene given by the table, was not confirmed from the DNA. TRBV21-1 is labeled a pseudogene. The sample taken for sequencing was PBMCs. The CDR3 bases are TGTGCCAGCAGCATCAACAGGGGCGCCTACGAGCAGTACTTC. Its protein is CASSINRGAYEQYF.